This T cell receptor beta chain was sequenced in a study of regulatory T cells in long-lasting Graves disease. Per germline, CDR1 SGHAT and CDR2 FQNNGV. The CDR3 length is 16 residues. The V end lost 5 bases, the J end lost 2 bases, and 16 bases lay between the germline ends. Researchers made TCR beta libraries by using iRepertoire HTBI primers and running Arm-PCR on CDR3 regions. TCRdb re-derived calls from the multiplex PCR reads in MiXCR, one entry per CDR3 protein. The table includes under 500,000 distinct CDR3 sequences, around 17% detected once. The table lists this clonotype with many counts. As for time point: newly diagnosed GD, antithyroid drugs for less than 3 months. Extracted PBMC RNA gave rise to the TCR library. The same sample was also studied in work on T cells in Graves' hyperthyroidism and ophthalmopathy.

This specimen consisted of peripheral blood mononuclear cells (PBMCs), obtained at new diagnosis, from a patient treated with antithyroid drugs. The sequence derives from a woman aged 25 to 45 with Graves disease. The chain joins TRBV11-2 to TRBJ2-1, with D perhaps matching TRBD1 (6 bases). The CDR3 protein is CASSDRMTGPYNEQFF. The CDR3 DNA reads as TGTGCCAGCAGCGATCGTATGACAGGCCCCTACAATGAGCAGTTCTTC.